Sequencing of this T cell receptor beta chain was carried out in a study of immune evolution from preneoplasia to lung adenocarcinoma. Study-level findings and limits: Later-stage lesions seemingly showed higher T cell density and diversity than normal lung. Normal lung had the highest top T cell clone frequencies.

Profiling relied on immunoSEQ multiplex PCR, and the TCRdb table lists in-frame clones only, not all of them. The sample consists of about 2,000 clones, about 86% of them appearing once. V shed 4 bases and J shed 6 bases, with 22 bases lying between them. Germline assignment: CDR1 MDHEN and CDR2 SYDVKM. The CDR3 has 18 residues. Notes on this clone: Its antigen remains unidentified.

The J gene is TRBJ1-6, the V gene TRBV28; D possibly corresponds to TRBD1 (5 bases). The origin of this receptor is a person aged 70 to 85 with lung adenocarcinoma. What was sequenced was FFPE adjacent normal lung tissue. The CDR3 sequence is CASSSTLFRGGVNSPLHF. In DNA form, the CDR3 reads TGTGCCAGCAGTTCCACGCTCTTCCGTGGGGGGGTTAATTCACCCCTCCACTTT.